This T cell receptor (beta chain) was sequenced for a study of blood T cell repertoires in COVID-19. Per the original methods: Nucleated cell counts were estimated from reference gene primer amplification. Some clones are missing from TCRdb's copy, which holds only in-frame ones; the method was immunoSEQ multiplex PCR. The D gene and trimming were derived from the DNA, and the V and J assignments and clone size from that table. The table shows about 260,000 clones, with about 87% occurring only once. The CDR3 length is 14 residues. The trim removed 7 bases at V and 2 bases at J, leaving 6 bases unmatched. CDR1 is MNHNY, CDR2 SVGAGI, per germline (reference sequence).

The gene calls are TRBV6-6 and TRBJ2-3, with 7 bases that match TRBD2. The source is a woman aged 40-49 years with acute or convalescent COVID-19. Sequenced sample: peripheral blood. The CDR3 here is CASTPSGVTDTQYF. The CDR3 nucleotides read TGTGCCAGCACCCCCAGCGGGGTCACAGATACGCAGTATTTT.